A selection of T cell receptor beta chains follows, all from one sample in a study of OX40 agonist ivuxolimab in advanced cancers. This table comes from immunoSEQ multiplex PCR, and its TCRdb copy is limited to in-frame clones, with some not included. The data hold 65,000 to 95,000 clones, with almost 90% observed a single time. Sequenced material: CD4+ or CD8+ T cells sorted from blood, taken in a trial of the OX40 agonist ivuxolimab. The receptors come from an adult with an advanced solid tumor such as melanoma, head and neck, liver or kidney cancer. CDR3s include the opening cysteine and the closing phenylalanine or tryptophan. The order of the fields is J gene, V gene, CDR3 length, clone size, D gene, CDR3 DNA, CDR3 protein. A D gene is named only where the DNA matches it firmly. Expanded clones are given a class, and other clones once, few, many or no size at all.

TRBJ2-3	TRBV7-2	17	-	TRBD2	TGTGCCAGCAGCTTCCTGCCGACTAGCGGGAGGTCAGATACGCAGTATTTT	CASSFLPTSGRSDTQYF
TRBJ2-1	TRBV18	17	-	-	TGTGCCAGCTCACCACCTAGAGGCAGGGGGGTCCGCAATGAGCAGTTCTTC	CASSPPRGRGVRNEQFF
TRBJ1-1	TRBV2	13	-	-	TGTGCCAGCAGTGAGGCGGGACGAGGTGAAGCTTTCTTT	CASSEAGRGEAFF
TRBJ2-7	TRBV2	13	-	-	TGTGCCAGCAGGGAGGGGGGTGGATGGGAGCAGTACTTC	CASREGGGWEQYF
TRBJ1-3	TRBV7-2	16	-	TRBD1	TGTGCCAGCAGCCGAGGGGGCGTCGACTCTGGAAACACCATATATTTT	CASSRGGVDSGNTIYF
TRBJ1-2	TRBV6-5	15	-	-	TGTGCCAGCAGTTACCGAGGGACTGCCAACTATGGCTACACCTTC	CASSYRGTANYGYTF
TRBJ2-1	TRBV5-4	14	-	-	TGTGCCAGCAGCCCTAGGATCCCCTACAATGAGCAGTTCTTC	CASSPRIPYNEQFF
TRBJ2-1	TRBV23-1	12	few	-	TGCGCCAGCAGTCAATCGGCGGAGAAGCAGTTCTTC	CASSQSAEKQFF
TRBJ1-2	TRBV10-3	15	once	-	TGTGCCATCAGTGAGCCCGCGGACAGCACATATGGCTACACCTTC	CAISEPADSTYGYTF
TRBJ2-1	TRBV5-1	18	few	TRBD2	TGCGCCAGCAGCTTTTATCCCAGCCGTGGGACTAGCTACAATGAGCAGTTCTTC	CASSFYPSRGTSYNEQFF
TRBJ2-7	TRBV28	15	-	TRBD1	TGTGCCAGCAGTCCGGGGACAGGGTGGCCTTTAGAGCAGTACTTC	CASSPGTGWPLEQYF
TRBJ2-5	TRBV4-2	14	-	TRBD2	TGTGCCAGCAGCCAACCGGGGGGACTCCAGACCCAGTACTTC	CASSQPGGLQTQYF
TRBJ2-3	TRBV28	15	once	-	TGTGCCAGCAGCGCACCCTCCGGGGGCAAAGATACGCAGTATTTT	CASSAPSGGKDTQYF
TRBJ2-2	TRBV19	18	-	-	TGTGCCAGTAGTATAACCGGATTAATAGCCGCGAACACCGGGGAGCTGTTTTTT	CASSITGLIAANTGELFF